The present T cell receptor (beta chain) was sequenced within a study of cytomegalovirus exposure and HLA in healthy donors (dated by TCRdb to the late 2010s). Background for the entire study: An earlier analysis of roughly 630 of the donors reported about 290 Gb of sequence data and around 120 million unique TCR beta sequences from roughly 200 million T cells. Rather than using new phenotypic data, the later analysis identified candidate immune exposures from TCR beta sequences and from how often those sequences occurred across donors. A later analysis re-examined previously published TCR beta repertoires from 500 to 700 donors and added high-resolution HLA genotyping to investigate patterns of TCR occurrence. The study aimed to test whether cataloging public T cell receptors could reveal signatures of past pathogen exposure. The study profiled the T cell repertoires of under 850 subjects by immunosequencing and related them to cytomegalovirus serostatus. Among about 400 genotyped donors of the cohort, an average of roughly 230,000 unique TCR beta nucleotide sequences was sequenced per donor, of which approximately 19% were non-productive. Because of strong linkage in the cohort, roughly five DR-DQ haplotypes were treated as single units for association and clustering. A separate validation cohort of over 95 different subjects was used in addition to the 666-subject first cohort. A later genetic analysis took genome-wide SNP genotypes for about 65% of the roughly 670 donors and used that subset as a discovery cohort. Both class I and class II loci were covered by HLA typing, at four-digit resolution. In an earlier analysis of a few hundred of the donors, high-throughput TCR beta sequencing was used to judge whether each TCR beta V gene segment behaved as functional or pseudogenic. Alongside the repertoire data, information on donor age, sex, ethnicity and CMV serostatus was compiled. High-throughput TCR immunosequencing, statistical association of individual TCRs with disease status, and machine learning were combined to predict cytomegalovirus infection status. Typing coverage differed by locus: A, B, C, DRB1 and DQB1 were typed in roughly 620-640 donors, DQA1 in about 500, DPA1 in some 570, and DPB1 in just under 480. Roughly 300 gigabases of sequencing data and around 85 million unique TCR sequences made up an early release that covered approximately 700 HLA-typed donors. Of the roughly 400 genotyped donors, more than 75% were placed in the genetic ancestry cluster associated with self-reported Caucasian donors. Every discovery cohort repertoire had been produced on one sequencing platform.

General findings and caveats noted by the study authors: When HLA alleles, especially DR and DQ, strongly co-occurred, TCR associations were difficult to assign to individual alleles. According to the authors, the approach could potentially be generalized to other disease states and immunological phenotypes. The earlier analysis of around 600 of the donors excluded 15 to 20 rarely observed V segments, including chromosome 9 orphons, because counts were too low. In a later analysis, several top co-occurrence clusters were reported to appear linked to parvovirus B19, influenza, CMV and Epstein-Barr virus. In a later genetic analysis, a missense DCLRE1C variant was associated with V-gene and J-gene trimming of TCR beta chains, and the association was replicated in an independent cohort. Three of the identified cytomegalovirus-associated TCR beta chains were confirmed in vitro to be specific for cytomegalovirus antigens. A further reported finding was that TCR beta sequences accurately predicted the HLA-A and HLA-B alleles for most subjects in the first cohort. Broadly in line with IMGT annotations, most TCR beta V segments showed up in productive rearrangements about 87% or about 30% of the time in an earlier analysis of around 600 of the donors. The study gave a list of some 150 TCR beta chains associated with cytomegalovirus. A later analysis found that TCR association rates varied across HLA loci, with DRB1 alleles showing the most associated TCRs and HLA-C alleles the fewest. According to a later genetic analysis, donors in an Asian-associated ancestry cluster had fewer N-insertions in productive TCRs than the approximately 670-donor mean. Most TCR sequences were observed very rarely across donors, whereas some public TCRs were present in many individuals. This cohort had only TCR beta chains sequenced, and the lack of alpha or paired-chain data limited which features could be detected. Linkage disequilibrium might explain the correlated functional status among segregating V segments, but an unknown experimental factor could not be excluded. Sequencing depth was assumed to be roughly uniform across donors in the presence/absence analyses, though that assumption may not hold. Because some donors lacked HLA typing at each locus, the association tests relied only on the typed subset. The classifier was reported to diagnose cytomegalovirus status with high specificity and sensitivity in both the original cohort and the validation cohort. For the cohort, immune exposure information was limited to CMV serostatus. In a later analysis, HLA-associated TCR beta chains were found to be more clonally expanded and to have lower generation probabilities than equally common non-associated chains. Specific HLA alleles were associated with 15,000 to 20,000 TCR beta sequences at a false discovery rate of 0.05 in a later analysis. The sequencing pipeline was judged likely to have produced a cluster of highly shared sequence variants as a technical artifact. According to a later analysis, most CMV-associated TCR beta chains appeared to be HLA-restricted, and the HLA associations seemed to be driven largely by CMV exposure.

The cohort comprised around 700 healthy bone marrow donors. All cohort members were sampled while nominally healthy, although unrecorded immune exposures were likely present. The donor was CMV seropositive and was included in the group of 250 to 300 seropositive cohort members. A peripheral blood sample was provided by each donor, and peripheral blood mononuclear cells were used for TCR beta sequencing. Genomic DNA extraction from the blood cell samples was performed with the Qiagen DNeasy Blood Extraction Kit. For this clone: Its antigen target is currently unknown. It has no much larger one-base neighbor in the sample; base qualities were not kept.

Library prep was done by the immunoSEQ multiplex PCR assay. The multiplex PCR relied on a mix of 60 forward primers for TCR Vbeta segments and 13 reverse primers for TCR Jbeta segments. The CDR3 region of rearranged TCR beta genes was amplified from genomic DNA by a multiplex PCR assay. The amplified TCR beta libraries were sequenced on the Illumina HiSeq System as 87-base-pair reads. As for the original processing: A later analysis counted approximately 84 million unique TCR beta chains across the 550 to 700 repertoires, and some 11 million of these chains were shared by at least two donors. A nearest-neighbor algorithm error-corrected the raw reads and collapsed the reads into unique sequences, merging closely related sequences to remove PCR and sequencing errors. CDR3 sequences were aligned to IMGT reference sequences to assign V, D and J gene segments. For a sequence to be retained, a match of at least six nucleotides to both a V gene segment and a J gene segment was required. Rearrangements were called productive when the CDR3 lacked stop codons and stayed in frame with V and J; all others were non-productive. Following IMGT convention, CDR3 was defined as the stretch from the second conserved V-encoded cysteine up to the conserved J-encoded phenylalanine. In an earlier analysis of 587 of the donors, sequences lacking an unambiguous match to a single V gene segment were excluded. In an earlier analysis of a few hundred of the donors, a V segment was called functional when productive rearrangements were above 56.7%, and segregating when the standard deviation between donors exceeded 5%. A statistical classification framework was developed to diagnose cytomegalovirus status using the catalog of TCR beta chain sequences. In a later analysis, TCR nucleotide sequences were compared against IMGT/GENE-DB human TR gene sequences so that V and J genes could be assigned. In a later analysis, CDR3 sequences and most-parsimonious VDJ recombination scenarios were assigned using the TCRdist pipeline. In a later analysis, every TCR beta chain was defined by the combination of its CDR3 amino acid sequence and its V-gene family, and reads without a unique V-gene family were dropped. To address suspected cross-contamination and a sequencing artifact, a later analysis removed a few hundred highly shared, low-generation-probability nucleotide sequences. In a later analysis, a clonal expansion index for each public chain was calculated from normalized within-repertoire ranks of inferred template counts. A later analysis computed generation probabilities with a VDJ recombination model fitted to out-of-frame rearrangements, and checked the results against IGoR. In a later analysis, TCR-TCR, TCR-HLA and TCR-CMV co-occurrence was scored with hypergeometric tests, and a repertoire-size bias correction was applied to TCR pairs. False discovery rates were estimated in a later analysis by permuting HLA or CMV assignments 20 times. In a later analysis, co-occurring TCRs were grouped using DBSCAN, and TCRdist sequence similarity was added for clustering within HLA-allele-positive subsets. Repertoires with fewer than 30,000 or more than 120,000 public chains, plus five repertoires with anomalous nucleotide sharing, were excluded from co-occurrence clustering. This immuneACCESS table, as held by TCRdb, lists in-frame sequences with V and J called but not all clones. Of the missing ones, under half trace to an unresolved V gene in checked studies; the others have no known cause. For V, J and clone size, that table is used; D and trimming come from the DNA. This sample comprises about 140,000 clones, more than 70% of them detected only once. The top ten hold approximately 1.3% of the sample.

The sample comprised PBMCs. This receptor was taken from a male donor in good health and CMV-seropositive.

The DNA is as follows: TGTGCCAGCAGTGGACAGGGGGCGGAAGAGACCCAGTACTTC. The translation is CASSGQGAEETQYF. The sequence joins TRBV25-1 to TRBJ2-5; TRBD1 agrees with 10 junctional bases. From the cysteine through the phenylalanine, the CDR3 covers 14 amino acids. The retained sequence is limited to the CDR3, 42 bases, with the frame set at the first base. V loses 4 bases at its end and J loses 3 bases; junction bases beyond the gene matches: 2. From a lookup of the germline V gene, CDR1 and CDR2 are MGHDK and SYGVNS.